These 25 T cell receptor beta chains originate from one sample sequenced in a study. Each CDR3 protein is one row after TCRdb ran MiXCR on the 5' RACE reads. The sample shows about 40,000 distinct CDR3 sequences, approximately 19% of them seen only once. The material sequenced was naive CD4+ T cells sorted from a lymph node. The subset here: naive CD4+ T cells, CD4+CD45RA+CD25-. The receptors were gathered from a female donor with breast cancer.

This clonotype was counted between two and nine times. The rearrangement uses TRBV5-1 and TRBJ1-1; 9 positions agree with TRBD1. Germline V CDR1 and CDR2: SGHRS, YFSETQ. There are 14 residues in the CDR3. J gave up 2 bases and V 5 bases, and 4 bases lay outside the gene matches. The DNA for the CDR3 is TGCGCCAGCAGAAGGACAGGGGTAAACACTGAAGCTTTCTTT. Its protein is CASRRTGVNTEAFF.

The chain uses TRBV5-1 and TRBJ2-1, with 9 bases lining up with TRBD1. This CDR3 spans 15 amino acids. V dropped 5 bases and J dropped 13; count of bases not matched to a gene: 16. Germline CDR1 is SGHRS and CDR2 is YFSETQ. CDR3 amino acids: CASRTGTGIGREQFF. For the CDR3, the DNA is TGCGCCAGCAGGACCGGGACAGGGATAGGAAGAGAACAGTTCTTC.

This clonotype was recorded a few times. V gene TRBV9 combines with J gene TRBJ2-3; D is ambiguous. The CDR3 spans 13 residues. Trimming took 2 bases from V and 11 from J, leaving 15 bases between them. The germline V gene encodes CDR1 SGDLS and CDR2 YYNGEE. The DNA of the CDR3 is TGTGCCAGCAGCGTCGGGCTAGAATCGCTGCAGTATTTT. It translates to CASSVGLESLQYF.

To note about this clonotype: The conserved final phenylalanine or tryptophan is absent from the CDR3, which likely points to a read error. The chain is built from TRBV7-8 and TRBJ2-1; D may be TRBD2 (5 bases). The length of the CDR3 is 16 residues. CDR1 and CDR2 from the germline V gene are SGHVS and FQNEAQ. V gave up 1 base and J gave up 6 bases, with 16 bases separating them. The CDR3 DNA sequence: TGTGCCAGCAGCTTAGATCCGGGGTGGTCTGCCAATGAGCAGTTCTCC. It codes for CASSLDPGWSANEQFS.

This clonotype was counted a few times. The chain joins TRBV11-1 to TRBJ2-3; D perhaps matches TRBD2 (6 bases). V shed 5 bases and J shed 2 bases, with 11 bases lying between them. This CDR3 has 14 amino acids. CDR1 is SGHAT, CDR2 FQDESV, per germline (reference sequence). The CDR3 bases are TGTGCCAGCAGCCCACGGACTAACACAGATACGCAGTATTTT. Protein: CASSPRTNTDTQYF.

This clonotype was counted many times. The chain recombines TRBV29-1 with TRBJ1-1, with D possibly TRBD1 on 6 matching bases. The CDR3 has 13 amino acids. CDR1 and CDR2 from the germline V gene are SQVTM and ANQGSEA. The ends were cut back, 6 bases at V and 0 bases at J, with 11 bases in the middle. This CDR3 is CSVTRGLNTEAFF. The CDR3 nucleotides read TGCAGCGTCACTAGGGGGTTGAACACTGAAGCTTTCTTT.

V usage is TRBV12-3 or TRBV12-4 and J usage is TRBJ2-2; 9 nucleotides agree with TRBD2. This CDR3 is built from 15 residues. The trim removed 6 bases at V and 4 bases at J, leaving 6 bases unmatched. CDR3 residues: CASRIVSGSTGELFF. The CDR3, as DNA: TGTGCCAGCAGGATAGTTAGCGGGAGCACCGGGGAGCTGTTTTTT.

Relative to its sample, this clonotype is medium-sized. The V and J genes are TRBV5-1 and TRBJ1-1, with D hard to call. The CDR3 loop spans 14 amino acids. Germline loops: CDR1 SGHRS, CDR2 YFSETQ. The V end was cut by 3 bases, the J end by 1 base, with 10 bases between. The CDR3 DNA sequence: TGCGCCAGCAGCTCGAAGGTCGAGAACACTGAAGCTTTCTTT. Translated: CASSSKVENTEAFF. The whole variable domain, remainder taken from reference TRBV5-1 and TRBJ1-1, is KAGVTQTPRYLIKTRGQQVTLSCSPISGHRSVSWYQQTPGQGLQFLFEYFSETQRNKGNFPGRFSGRQFSNSRSEMNVSTLELGDSALYLCASSSKVENTEAFFGQGTRLTVV.

The chain joins TRBV15 to TRBJ1-5, with 7 bases identical to TRBD1. V gave up 6 bases and J gave up 4 bases; unmatched junction bases: 6. The CDR3 spans 14 residues. Germline V CDR1 and CDR2: LNHNV, YYDKDF (reference sequence). CDR3 loop: CATSQQGSNQPQHF. Written as DNA, the CDR3 is TGTGCCACCAGTCAACAGGGGAGTAATCAGCCCCAGCATTTT.

This clonotype occurred a few times. One end of the junction varies from germline; a read error may be responsible. V and J are TRBV6-1 and TRBJ1-1; D perhaps matches TRBD1 (5 bases). The CDR3 has 14 residues. Looked up from germline, CDR1 is MNHNS and CDR2 is SASEGT. This CDR3 reads CASREGRGRTEAFF. The CDR3 DNA reads TGTGCCAGCAGGGAAGGAAGGGGCAGGACTGAAGCTTTCTTT.

In its sample, this clonotype was seen many times. The chain uses TRBV5-1 and TRBJ2-3; 7 nucleotides align to TRBD1. CDR3 size: 15 residues. The germline CDR1 and CDR2 sequences are SGHRS and YFSETQ. The V segment lost 3 bases and the J segment 2 bases; nucleotides outside the gene matches: 6. The CDR3 protein is CASSYRDSPTDTQYF. The CDR3 DNA is TGCGCCAGCAGCTACCGGGACAGTCCCACAGATACGCAGTATTTT.

The table lists this clonotype with a few counts. J is TRBJ2-7 and V is TRBV5-1; TRBD2 matches 12 bases. The CDR3 loop spans 15 amino acids. Germline CDR1 is SGHRS and CDR2 is YFSETQ. J lost 4 bases, V lost 4 bases, and 6 bases had no gene match. DNA of the CDR3: TGCGCCAGCAGCGTGACTAGCGGGAGTCTATACGAGCAGTACTTC. Amino acid sequence: CASSVTSGSLYEQYF.

This rearrangement joins TRBV2 to TRBJ2-3; the match to TRBD2 covers 11 bases. The CDR3 runs 15 residues. V lost 6 bases, J lost 2 bases, and 4 bases stayed unmatched. The germline V gene has CDR1 SNHLY and CDR2 FYNNEI. In DNA form, the CDR3 reads TGTGCCAGCAGGGCGACTAGCGGGGACACAGATACGCAGTATTTT. It encodes CASRATSGDTDTQYF. The full variable domain, its missing parts supplied by reference TRBV2 and TRBJ2-3, is EPEVTQTPSHQVTQMGQEVILRCVPISNHLYFYWYRQILGQKVEFLVSFYNNEISEKSEIFDDQFSVERPDGSNFTLKIRSTKLEDSAMYFCASRATSGDTDTQYFGPGTRLTVL.

This clonotype occurred many times. The V call is TRBV5-1, the J call TRBJ2-7; TRBD1 aligns across 9 bases. The germline CDR1 and CDR2 sequences are SGHRS and YFSETQ. V shed 0 bases and J 3 bases; nucleotides not matched to a gene: 1. The length of the CDR3 is 14 residues. The CDR3 sequence: CASSLGDRVYEQYF. The CDR3 DNA is TGCGCCAGCAGCTTGGGGGACAGGGTCTACGAGCAGTACTTC.

This clonotype was seen a handful of times. V usage is TRBV6-1 and J usage is TRBJ1-5; D is uncertain. V was pared by 1 base and J by 4 bases, with 8 bases between. The CDR3 consists of 14 residues. Germline CDR1 reads MNHNS; CDR2 reads SASEGT. The CDR3 DNA reads as TGTGCCAGCAGTGAAGGGAACGGGAATCAGCCCCAGCATTTT. This gives the protein CASSEGNGNQPQHF.

The chain employs TRBV7-8 and TRBJ2-7; D remains ambiguous. The CDR3 runs to 13 residues. V was cut by 5 bases and J by 7 bases, with 15 bases left in between. Germline lookup yields CDR1 SGHVS and CDR2 FQNEAQ. CDR3 sequence (DNA): TGTGCCAGCAGCCTAGGACCGTCCGGGGAGCAGTACTTC. It translates to CASSLGPSGEQYF.

In this sample, this clonotype turned up a few times. V usage is TRBV6-5 and J usage is TRBJ2-1; D is possibly TRBD2 (6 bases). V dropped 6 bases and J dropped 8 bases, with 14 bases sitting between them. CDR3 length equals 13 residues. Germline CDR1 and CDR2: MNHEY and SVGAGI. The CDR3 sequence: CASSRLEGDEQFF. The CDR3 coding sequence is TGTGCCAGCAGCCGACTAGAAGGGGATGAGCAGTTCTTC.

This clonotype appeared a few times. The CDR3 loop reads CASSQRTLNTEAFF. The DNA for the CDR3 is TGCGCCAGCAGCCAGAGAACTTTGAACACTGAAGCTTTCTTT. The rearrangement joins TRBV4-1 to TRBJ1-1; no reliable D call. V was pared by 3 bases and J by 0 bases, with 8 bases between. The CDR3 runs 14 residues. CDR1 is MGHRA and CDR2 is YSYEKL in the germline V gene.

This clonotype was seen only a few times. The chain uses TRBV7-2 and TRBJ1-5, with 7 bases that match TRBD1. This CDR3 is 14 amino acids long. V lost 3 bases, J lost 7 bases, and 6 bases stayed unmatched. The germline gives CDR1 SGHTA, CDR2 FQGNSA. This CDR3 is CASSFQQGRQPQHF. As DNA, the CDR3 is TGTGCCAGCAGCTTCCAACAGGGGAGACAGCCCCAGCATTTT.

This clonotype occurred a few times. The J gene is TRBJ1-4, the V gene TRBV20-1, with 10 bases identical to TRBD1. Germline V lookup: CDR1 DFQATT, CDR2 SNEGSKA (reference sequence). The CDR3 is 13 residues long. The trim removed 6 bases at V and 5 bases at J, leaving 3 bases unmatched. The CDR3, as DNA: TGCAGTGCAAGGGACAGGGGCAATGAAAAACTGTTTTTT. Residues: CSARDRGNEKLFF.

Many counts were recorded for this clonotype. This chain joins TRBV7-2 and TRBJ2-5, with 8 bases that match TRBD1. CDR1 SGHTA and CDR2 FQGNSA come from the germline V gene. This CDR3 is 13 amino acids long. Unmatched junction bases numbered 5, after V lost 5 bases and J lost 6 bases. CDR3 sequence: CASSRGQGQTQYF. CDR3 DNA sequence: TGTGCCAGCAGCCGTGGACAGGGTCAGACCCAGTACTTC.

As for this clonotype: The CDR3 end shows no conserved phenylalanine or tryptophan, and so a read error is likely. The chain recombines TRBV4-2 with TRBJ1-1, with a possible D match to TRBD1 (5 bases). Trimming cost V 1 base and J 7 bases, with 10 bases left between them. The CDR3 extends over 13 amino acids. Germline loops: CDR1 LGHNA, CDR2 YNFKEQ. The CDR3 loop is CASSQVGAGEAFY. The CDR3 nucleotides are TGTGCCAGCAGCCAAGTTGGGGCCGGTGAAGCTTTCTAT.

This clonotype was detected only a few times. The chain couples TRBV18 to TRBJ2-7; D assignment may be TRBD1 or TRBD2 (5 bases each). The V end lost 5 bases, the J end lost 1 base, and 9 bases lay between the germline ends. This CDR3 is 13 amino acids long. Per the germline V gene, CDR1 is KGHSH and CDR2 is LQKENI. The CDR3 sequence: CASSLGPSYEQYF. The DNA for the CDR3 is TGTGCCAGCTCATTGGGACCATCCTACGAGCAGTACTTC.

This chain uses TRBV7-3 with TRBJ2-3; TRBD1 might be the D (5 bases). This CDR3 is 14 amino acids long. CDR1 is SGHTA and CDR2 is FQGTGA in the germline V gene. The V gene lost 2 bases and the J gene lost 4 bases, with 10 bases spanning the gap. The CDR3 region is CASSLVQGPDTQYF. The CDR3 bases are TGTGCCAGCAGCTTAGTGCAGGGCCCAGATACGCAGTATTTT. The full variable domain, with the rest looked up from reference TRBV7-3 and TRBJ2-3, is GAGVSQTPSNKVTEKGKYVELRCDPISGHTALYWYRQSLGQGPEFLIYFQGTGAADDSGLPNDRFFAVRPEGSVSTLKIQRTERGDSAVYLCASSLVQGPDTQYFGPGTRLTVL.

This chain uses TRBV7-6 with TRBJ2-3; the D is unclear. The CDR3 extends over 13 amino acids. Germline CDR1 reads SGHVS; CDR2 reads FNYEAQ. The V gene lost 5 bases and the J gene lost 0 bases, with 6 bases spanning the gap. In nucleotides, the CDR3 is TGTGCCAGCAGCCCTGGGAGCACAGATACGCAGTATTTT. It specifies CASSPGSTDTQYF.